What follows are 28 T cell receptor beta chains derived from one specimen sequenced in a study of identical twins. TCRdb re-called the 5' RACE reads with MiXCR, one entry per CDR3 protein. The data hold about 290,000 distinct CDR3 sequences, with less than 9.5% observed a single time. These sequences were also reported in another study, on yellow fever vaccine responses in identical twins.

Sequenced input: CD8+ T cells sorted from blood. These receptors came from a woman younger than 30 in good health.

This clonotype was counted once. The chain recombines TRBV30 with TRBJ2-7, with D hard to call. Germline assignment: CDR1 GTSNPN and CDR2 SVGIG (reference sequence). This CDR3 contains 14 residues. Deletions cut 2 bases from V and 2 bases from J, with 13 bases between. In nucleotides, the CDR3 is TGTGCCTGGAGTTTCGACACATACACCTACGAGCAGTACTTC. This encodes CAWSFDTYTYEQYF. Full variable domain (remainder filled in from reference TRBV30 and TRBJ2-7): SQTIHQWPATLVQPVGSPLSLECTVEGTSNPNLYWYRQAAGRGLQLLFYSVGIGQISSEVPQNLSASRPQDRQFILSSKKLLLSDSGFYLCAWSFDTYTYEQYFGPGTRLTVT.

This clonotype was counted only a few times. V and J are TRBV15 and TRBJ2-4; possible D gene TRBD2, 6 bases. V lost 6 bases and J lost 7, with 10 bases in between. The germline V gene has CDR1 LNHNV and CDR2 YYDKDF (reference sequence). The CDR3 runs to 12 residues. CDR3 amino acids: CATSRDSNIQYF. CDR3 DNA: TGTGCCACCAGTCGGGACTCGAACATTCAGTACTTC.

This clonotype came up many times. The chain joins TRBV20-1 to TRBJ2-1; D is uncertain. V lost 6 bases, J lost 7 bases, and 10 bases lay in between. Germline V gene sequence: CDR1 DFQATT, CDR2 SNEGSKA (reference sequence). This CDR3 has 11 residues. CDR3 bases: TGCAGTGCCACTCCAACGAATGAGCAGTTCTTC. Translating it yields CSATPTNEQFF.

In this sample, this clonotype turned up many times. V gene TRBV12-3 or TRBV12-4 combines with J gene TRBJ2-7, with TRBD2 matching over 9 bases. V lost 7 bases to trimming and J lost 6 bases; unmatched junction nucleotides: 10. The CDR3 is 14 amino acids. CDR3 residues: CASTIAGDIPEQYF. The CDR3 region has the DNA TGTGCCAGCACCATAGCGGGAGACATTCCCGAGCAGTACTTC.

The chain uses TRBV6-1 and TRBJ2-1, with TRBD2 identical over 11 bases. The germline V gene has CDR1 MNHNS and CDR2 SASEGT. CDR3 length equals 16 residues. With V trimmed by 7 bases and J by 1 base, 6 bases remained unmatched. The CDR3, as DNA: TGTGCCAGCATGCTAGCGGGAGGACCTTCCTACAATGAGCAGTTCTTC. This codes for CASMLAGGPSYNEQFF.

This sequence joins TRBV6-2 or TRBV6-3 and TRBJ2-1; D possibly corresponds to TRBD2 (5 bases). The V and J ends lost 7 bases and 5 bases respectively, with 12 bases between them. The germline gives CDR1 MNHEY, CDR2 SVGEGT. The CDR3 has 13 residues. The CDR3: CASTPKRDNEQFF. CDR3 DNA: TGTGCCAGCACCCCCAAGAGGGACAATGAGCAGTTCTTC.

This clonotype was found once. In DNA, the CDR3 is TGTGCCAGCAGCTTAGCTCATACCTACGAGCAGTACTTC. This sequence encodes CASSLAHTYEQYF. V usage is TRBV11-2 and J usage is TRBJ2-7; unclear D gene. CDR1 is SGHAT and CDR2 is FQNNGV in the germline V gene. V lost 1 base to trimming and J lost 2 bases, with 6 bases between them. The CDR3 loop spans 13 amino acids.

Many counts were recorded for this clonotype. The chain couples TRBV28 to TRBJ1-1, with 7 bases lining up with TRBD1. The length of the CDR3 is 14 residues. V gave up 5 bases and J gave up 5 bases; unmatched junction bases: 8. Germline V gene data show CDR1 as MDHEN and CDR2 as SYDVKM. CDR3 amino acids: CASSQATGWTEAFF. CDR3 in DNA: TGTGCCAGCAGTCAAGCGACAGGGTGGACTGAAGCTTTCTTT.

This chain joins TRBV18 and TRBJ1-1; TRBD1 might be the D (6 bases). The CDR3 contains 14 residues. The V gene's germline CDR1 is KGHSH and CDR2 LQKENI. V lost 3 bases, J lost 5 bases, and 13 bases lay in between. CDR3 in DNA: TGTGCCAGCTCACCGCTGGGGGCGGAAACTGAAGCTTTCTTT. It encodes CASSPLGAETEAFF.

Ten or more counts support this clonotype. This CDR3 reads CASSQVRTVGEQYF. The DNA of the CDR3 is TGCGCCAGCAGCCAAGTAAGGACAGTGGGCGAGCAGTACTTC. V is TRBV4-1 and J is TRBJ2-7, with D possibly TRBD1 on 6 matching bases. The CDR3 loop spans 14 amino acids. From germline, CDR1 is MGHRA and CDR2 YSYEKL. Trimming took 1 base from V and 6 from J, leaving 13 bases between them.

This clonotype showed up many times. The DNA for the CDR3 is TGCAGCGTTGAAGAGGGGGCGGGCCCCTCCTACGAGCAGTACTTC. This gives the protein CSVEEGAGPSYEQYF. V gene TRBV29-1 combines with J gene TRBJ2-7; D perhaps matches TRBD1 (6 bases). Looked up from germline, CDR1 is SQVTM and CDR2 is ANQGSEA. V lost 0 bases and J 0 bases, leaving 12 bases between the germline ends. This CDR3 region has 15 residues.

There are a few counts of this clonotype. The genes are TRBV11-1 and TRBJ1-2; unclear D gene. CDR1 SGHAT and CDR2 FQDESV come from the germline V gene (reference sequence). V was pared by 6 bases and J by 3 bases, with 26 bases between. The CDR3 covers 18 residues. CDR3 sequence (DNA): TGTGCCAGCAGTCACCGCGCGGGTGGCCTGACGGCCGACTATGGCTACACCTTC. Translation: CASSHRAGGLTADYGYTF. The variable domain in full, with the rest retrieved from reference TRBV11-1 and TRBJ1-2, is EAEVAQSPRYKITEKSQAVAFWCDPISGHATLYWYRQILGQGPELLVQFQDESVVDDSQLPKDRFSAERLKGVDSTLKIQPAELGDSAMYLCASSHRAGGLTADYGYTFGSGTRLTVV.

The chain joins TRBV11-2 to TRBJ2-1, with a tentative D call TRBD2 (5 bases). The CDR3 spans 14 residues. The germline V gene has CDR1 SGHAT and CDR2 FQNNGV. With 2 bases removed from V and 3 bases from J, the gap between germline ends came to 8 bases. CDR3 DNA sequence: TGTGCCAGCAGCTTAATGGAGGACTACAATGAGCAGTTCTTC. The encoded protein is CASSLMEDYNEQFF.

In its sample, this clonotype was seen a few times. The V call is TRBV20-1, the J call TRBJ2-7; 8 bases are a match to TRBD2. The ends lost 5 bases at V and 1 base at J; junction bases unmatched: 7. The CDR3 extends over 14 amino acids. The germline CDR1 and CDR2 sequences are DFQATT and SNEGSKA (reference sequence). The DNA for the CDR3 is TGCAGTGCTCGTCCCAGCGGGGGTTCCTACGAGCAGTACTTC. The encoded protein is CSARPSGGSYEQYF.

This clonotype came up many times. The J gene is TRBJ2-7, the V gene TRBV7-9, with 7 bases that match TRBD1. The CDR3 totals 14 residues. V trimming: 3 bases; J trimming: 6 bases; junction bases outside the gene matches: 8. The germline V gene has CDR1 SEHNR and CDR2 FQNEAQ (reference sequence). DNA of the CDR3: TGTGCCAGCAGCTTCCAGGGGGAAAGGAGCGAGCAGTACTTC. Protein sequence: CASSFQGERSEQYF.

This clonotype was counted many times. The J gene is TRBJ2-1, the V gene TRBV6-5; maybe TRBD1 (5 bases). The CDR3 covers 14 residues. Germline-derived CDR1 and CDR2 are MNHEY and SVGAGI. Deletions cut 4 bases from V and 6 bases from J, with 13 bases between. CDR3 amino acids: CASSSFNTGNEQFF. CDR3 DNA sequence: TGTGCCAGCAGTTCCTTCAATACAGGCAATGAGCAGTTCTTC.

This clonotype appeared many times. The chain has TRBV4-3 and TRBJ2-7; the D call may be TRBD1 or TRBD2 (7 bases each). Germline values: CDR1 LGHNA, CDR2 YSLEER. This CDR3 is 15 amino acids long. V gave up 1 base and J gave up 2 bases, with 12 bases separating them. CDR3 sequence: CASSQAQGGAYEQYF. The DNA of the CDR3 is TGCGCCAGCAGCCAAGCCCAGGGGGGGGCCTACGAGCAGTACTTC.

The table lists this clonotype with a few counts. V gene TRBV24-1 combines with J gene TRBJ2-1; the D gene is possibly TRBD2 (6 bases). Trimming removed 3 bases at V and 4 bases at J, with 12 bases between. The CDR3 is made up of 15 amino acids. Germline lookup yields CDR1 KGHDR and CDR2 SFDVKD. DNA for the CDR3: TGTGCCACCAGTGATGGGTCTAGCGTTTACAATGAGCAGTTCTTC. The encoded protein is CATSDGSSVYNEQFF.

This clonotype occurred many times. J is TRBJ2-2 and V is TRBV29-1; a possible D gene is TRBD2 (6 bases). The CDR3 runs to 18 residues. Trimming took off 0 bases at V and 4 bases at J, with 21 bases between the two ends. Germline CDR1 and CDR2: SQVTM and ANQGSEA. Here the CDR3 DNA reads TGCAGCGTTGAAGAAGACCGTGGGACGGGAGTGGGCACCGGGGAGCTGTTTTTT. It codes for CSVEEDRGTGVGTGELFF.

The CDR3 coding sequence is TGTGCCAGCAGCGTAGCGGGAGGGGAAGAGACCCAGTACTTC. Translated, it gives CASSVAGGEETQYF. V is TRBV9 and J is TRBJ2-5; the match to TRBD2 covers 8 bases. Trimming removed 0 bases from V and 3 bases from J; junction bases left unmatched: 1. The CDR3 extends over 14 amino acids. CDR1 and CDR2 (germline): SGDLS, YYNGEE. The whole variable domain, remainder taken from reference TRBV9 and TRBJ2-5, is DSGVTQTPKHLITATGQRVTLRCSPRSGDLSVYWYQQSLDQGLQFLIQYYNGEERAKGNILERFSAQQFPDLHSELNLSSLELGDSALYFCASSVAGGEETQYFGPGTRLLVL.

As DNA, the CDR3 is TGTGCCAGCAGCGTAGATGGAGATACGCAGTATTTT. As protein: CASSVDGDTQYF. The chain recombines TRBV9 with TRBJ2-3; no clear D gene. V was clipped by 0 bases and J by 5 bases, with 4 bases between them. The CDR3 runs to 12 residues. Germline CDR1 SGDLS, CDR2 YYNGEE. Filled out from reference TRBV9 and TRBJ2-3, the complete variable domain reads DSGVTQTPKHLITATGQRVTLRCSPRSGDLSVYWYQQSLDQGLQFLIQYYNGEERAKGNILERFSAQQFPDLHSELNLSSLELGDSALYFCASSVDGDTQYFGPGTRLTVL.

The chain carries TRBV7-3 and TRBJ2-7, with D possibly being TRBD2 (7 bases). The V gene lost 4 bases and the J gene lost 3 bases, with 19 bases spanning the gap. The CDR3 is 16 amino acids. Germline V gives CDR1 SGHTA, CDR2 FQGTGA. CDR3 sequence (DNA): TGTGCCAGCAGCTCCCGATTCCGGGGGGCGGGCTACGAGCAGTACTTC. Translation gives CASSSRFRGAGYEQYF.

The chain joins TRBV24-1 to TRBJ2-1; D possibly corresponds to TRBD2 (6 bases). V lost 6 bases and J lost 6, with 11 bases in between. Germline V CDR1 and CDR2: KGHDR, SFDVKD. CDR3 length: 13 amino acids. DNA of the CDR3: TGTGCCACCAGTACCCTTAGCGGCAATGAGCAGTTCTTC. Translating it yields CATSTLSGNEQFF.

The chain is built from TRBV21-1 and TRBJ1-5; TRBD1, the table's D call, lacks a check against the DNA. TRBV21-1 represents a pseudogene. This CDR3 region has 14 residues. CDR3 nucleotides: TGTGCCAGCAGCTTACAGGGGGGTGACCAGCCCCAGCATTTT. Its protein product is CASSLQGGDQPQHF.

This clonotype has just a few counts. This chain joins TRBV5-1 and TRBJ2-3; the match to TRBD1 covers 9 bases. The CDR3 length is 15 residues. Germline loops: CDR1 SGHRS, CDR2 YFSETQ. V shed 4 bases, J shed 6 bases, and the junction held 9 bases outside the gene matches. CDR3 sequence (DNA): TGCGCCAGCAGCCCTTGGACAGGGGACGGGGATACGCAGTATTTT. It codes for CASSPWTGDGDTQYF. Full variable domain (remainder filled in from reference TRBV5-1 and TRBJ2-3): KAGVTQTPRYLIKTRGQQVTLSCSPISGHRSVSWYQQTPGQGLQFLFEYFSETQRNKGNFPGRFSGRQFSNSRSEMNVSTLELGDSALYLCASSPWTGDGDTQYFGPGTRLTVL.

The sample holds many counts of this clonotype. The rearrangement uses TRBV29-1 and TRBJ1-2, with a weak D call TRBD1 (6 bases). With 4 bases removed from V and 4 bases from J, the gap between germline ends came to 13 bases. Germline V gene data show CDR1 as SQVTM and CDR2 as ANQGSEA. The CDR3 spans 13 residues. CDR3 residues: CSVVWGRGYGYTF. CDR3 in DNA: TGCAGCGTTGTATGGGGGCGCGGCTATGGCTACACCTTC.

This clonotype has more than one count but fewer than ten. The chain has TRBV4-3 and TRBJ2-1; TRBD2 matches at 7 bases. The CDR3 sequence is 16 residues long. Trimming took 0 bases from V and 5 from J; bases not matched to a gene: 7. CDR1 and CDR2 (germline): LGHNA, YSLEER. The CDR3 nucleotides read TGCGCCAGCAGCCAAGAGAGGGCTAGCGGCAACAATGAGCAGTTCTTC. Protein sequence: CASSQERASGNNEQFF.

This sequence joins TRBV20-1 and TRBJ2-3, with 12 bases aligning to TRBD1. V lost 0 bases and J lost 6; bases outside the gene matches: 4. Germline CDR1 and CDR2: DFQATT and SNEGSKA (reference sequence). This CDR3 has 15 residues. CDR3 loop: CSAREAGQGADTQYF. DNA of the CDR3: TGCAGTGCTAGAGAGGCGGGACAGGGGGCCGATACGCAGTATTTT.